These T cell receptor beta chains were read from a single sample in a study of blood T cell repertoires in COVID-19. Clones were sequenced by immunoSEQ multiplex PCR, and TCRdb holds only the in-frame ones, with some missing. This table has hundreds of thousands of clones, about nine tenths appearing once. The sample comprised PBMCs or T cells enriched from blood (not recorded which). The receptors originated from a man in his forties who had recovered from COVID-19. Both conserved end residues are trimmed from each CDR3. Fields, in order: CDR3 protein, V gene, clone size. Clone size is shown for a subset of rows, as once, few, many or a class of expanded clone.

CDR3 protein: ASSVASAETQY; V gene: TRBV9; clone size: .
CDR3 protein: ASSTGTGGYEQY; V gene: TRBV28; clone size: .
CDR3 protein: AISELTGNYGYT; V gene: TRBV10-3; clone size: .
CDR3 protein: SVSFGDRNTEAF; V gene: TRBV29-1; clone size: .
CDR3 protein: ASSPLSGGHDSNQPQH; V gene: TRBV18; clone size: .
CDR3 protein: ASSFIQGGKNTIY; V gene: TRBV28; clone size: .
CDR3 protein: ASSLDGSSYNEQF; V gene: TRBV11-3; clone size: .
CDR3 protein: ATILMGQSIYEQY; V gene: TRBV24-1; clone size: .
CDR3 protein: ASSLRGVGYEQY; V gene: TRBV27; clone size: .
CDR3 protein: ASSDRGPTEAF; V gene: TRBV2; clone size: once
CDR3 protein: ASAGGRYGYT; V gene: TRBV28; clone size: .
CDR3 protein: ASSSAPSTNEKLF; V gene: TRBV7-2; clone size: .
CDR3 protein: ASSLGDRANTEAF; V gene: TRBV5-1; clone size: .
CDR3 protein: ASQRTGELF; V gene: TRBV12-3/TRBV12-4; clone size: .
CDR3 protein: ASSLQSLTEAF; V gene: TRBV5-4; clone size: .
CDR3 protein: ASSIDDPGGDYGYT; V gene: TRBV19; clone size: .